These 18 T cell receptor beta chains came from one sample sequenced in a study of cytomegalovirus exposure and HLA in healthy donors (TCRdb year 2017). The library was generated by the immunoSEQ multiplex PCR assay. For the multiplex PCR, a mixture combining 60 forward primers for TCR Vbeta segments and 13 reverse primers for TCR Jbeta segments was used. Held by TCRdb, this immuneACCESS table contains in-frame sequences only and omits some clones. Under half of the omission traces to an unresolved V gene where checked; the cause of the rest is unknown. This sample gives approximately 210,000 clones in total; about 76% of them show up just once. The leading ten clones occupy around 0.42% of the sample. The sequenced sample was PBMCs. The origin of the receptors is a male donor in good health and CMV-seropositive.

In regard to this clone: At one boundary the junction diverges from the germline segment, which might be a read error. The chain combines TRBV7-7 with TRBJ2-3, with 8 bases identical to TRBD2. The germline gives CDR1 SSHAT, CDR2 FNYEAQ (reference sequence). This CDR3 has 15 amino acids. DNA for the CDR3: TGTGCTAGCAGCTTAGACGGGAGGGTGGGAGATACGCAGTATTTT. The encoded protein is CASSLDGRVGDTQYF.

V gene TRBV9 combines with J gene TRBJ1-1; D gene ambiguous. The V gene's germline CDR1 is SGDLS and CDR2 YYNGEE. The CDR3 consists of 14 residues. V gave up 3 bases and J gave up 4 bases, with 13 bases separating them. CDR3: CASSGFAGSTEAFF. The CDR3 DNA is TGTGCCAGCAGCGGTTTTGCCGGGAGCACTGAAGCTTTCTTT.

This clone is labeled medium-sized (0.01 to 0.1%). The V gene is TRBV30, the J gene TRBJ2-7, with a weak D call TRBD2 (7 bases). The CDR3 covers 15 residues. Trimming pared 2 bases from V and 7 bases from J, leaving 21 bases between. Germline V gene sequence: CDR1 GTSNPN, CDR2 SVGIG (reference sequence). The CDR3 here is CAWSSIGGLPREQYF. The CDR3 DNA reads as TGTGCCTGGAGTTCGATCGGGGGGCTTCCGAGGGAGCAGTACTTC.

J is TRBJ1-1 and V is TRBV27; D not certain. CDR1 is MNHEY, CDR2 SMNVEV, per germline (reference sequence). The CDR3 totals 14 residues. Deletions cut 0 bases from V and 1 base from J, with 6 bases between. The DNA for the CDR3 is TGTGCCAGCAGTTTATCTGGAGGGAACACTGAAGCTTTCTTT. It codes for CASSLSGGNTEAFF.

This clone was observed a single time. This chain uses TRBV30 with TRBJ2-3; 7 bases agree with TRBD1. The V gene's germline CDR1 is GTSNPN and CDR2 SVGIG (reference sequence). V dropped 4 bases and J dropped 4; count of bases not matched to a gene: 8. The CDR3 consists of 14 residues. The CDR3 spells CAWTPGQAADTQYF. The CDR3 region has the DNA TGTGCCTGGACCCCAGGACAGGCGGCAGATACGCAGTATTTT.

This chain joins TRBV4-2 and TRBJ2-6; 7 nucleotides agree with TRBD1. The V gene end was trimmed by 2 bases and the J gene end by 0 bases; junction bases not matched to a gene: 4. The CDR3 is 17 residues long. The germline CDR1 and CDR2 sequences are LGHNA and YNFKEQ. Here the CDR3 DNA reads TGTGCCAGCAGCCAACCGGGACAGATCTCTGGGGCCAACGTCCTGACTTTC. Encoded protein: CASSQPGQISGANVLTF.

The chain links TRBV7-2 to TRBJ2-7; D perhaps matches TRBD1 (6 bases). The CDR3 has 14 amino acids. CDR1 and CDR2 from the germline V gene are SGHTA and FQGNSA. Trimming removed 5 bases from V and 4 bases from J, with 15 bases in between. This CDR3 is CASSGSMGAYEQYF. DNA for the CDR3: TGTGCCAGCAGCGGGAGCATGGGGGCGTACGAGCAGTACTTC. Drawing the rest from reference TRBV7-2 and TRBJ2-7, the complete variable domain is GAGVSQSPSNKVTEKGKDVELRCDPISGHTALYWYRQSLGQGLEFLIYFQGNSAPDKSGLPSDRFSAERTGGSVSTLTIQRTQQEDSAVYLCASSGSMGAYEQYFGPGTRLTVT.

V gene TRBV11-1 combines with J gene TRBJ2-7; no clear D. This CDR3 comprises 15 residues. Germline lookup yields CDR1 SGHAT and CDR2 FQDESV (reference sequence). The V gene lost 2 bases and the J gene lost 1 base, with 12 bases spanning the gap. The CDR3 sequence is CASSLPGQTSYEQYF. DNA of the CDR3: TGTGCCAGCAGCTTACCGGGTCAGACTTCCTACGAGCAGTACTTC. The complete variable domain, with remaining parts taken from reference TRBV11-1 and TRBJ2-7, reads EAEVAQSPRYKITEKSQAVAFWCDPISGHATLYWYRQILGQGPELLVQFQDESVVDDSQLPKDRFSAERLKGVDSTLKIQPAELGDSAMYLCASSLPGQTSYEQYFGPGTRLTVT.

The rearrangement links TRBV16 to TRBJ1-2, with TRBD1 as a possible D gene (6 bases). Trimming removed 4 bases at V and 3 bases at J, with 15 bases between. Per germline, CDR1 KGHSY and CDR2 FQNENV. This CDR3 spans 15 amino acids. CDR3 nucleotide sequence: TGTGCCAGCAGCCGCATACCAGGGGCCGACTATGGCTACACCTTC. Translated, it gives CASSRIPGADYGYTF.

This rearrangement joins TRBV6-5 to TRBJ2-5; 9 bases agree with TRBD2. The CDR3 contains 14 residues. CDR1 MNHEY and CDR2 SVGAGI come from the germline V gene. J lost 5 bases, V lost 6 bases, and 7 bases had no gene match. For the CDR3, the DNA is TGTGCCAGCAGACCCAGCGGGGGGTTCGAGACCCAGTACTTC. Translating gives CASRPSGGFETQYF.

The rearrangement links TRBV6-5 to TRBJ2-7, with TRBD1 identical over 9 bases. CDR3 length: 15 amino acids. Germline trimming cut 4 bases from V and 3 bases from J; bases unmatched to any gene: 7. Germline lookup yields CDR1 MNHEY and CDR2 SVGAGI. CDR3 loop: CASSSTGTGLYEQYF. DNA for the CDR3: TGTGCCAGCAGTTCTACCGGGACAGGGCTCTACGAGCAGTACTTC.

The chain carries TRBV10-3 and TRBJ1-1; D remains ambiguous. V lost 2 bases to trimming and J lost 7 bases, with 5 bases between them. CDR3 length: 11 residues. Germline V gene lookup returns CDR1 ENHRY and CDR2 SYGVKD. CDR3 DNA: TGTGCCATCAGTGAGGGGAGTGAAGCTTTCTTT. It specifies CAISEGSEAFF.

This chain uses TRBV11-2 with TRBJ2-1, with TRBD2 identical over 8 bases. The V and J ends lost 2 bases and 10 bases, in that order; junction bases with no gene match: 7. The CDR3 contains 14 residues. CDR1 is SGHAT and CDR2 is FQNNGV in the germline V gene. The CDR3 DNA reads as TGTGCCAGCAGCTTACACTCAGCGGGAGTCGAGCAGTTCTTC. It yields the protein CASSLHSAGVEQFF.

The chain is built from TRBV28 and TRBJ2-3, with 11 bases identical to TRBD2. There are 17 residues in the CDR3. The V segment lost 0 bases and the J segment 5 bases; nucleotides outside the gene matches: 7. Germline-derived CDR1 and CDR2 are MDHEN and SYDVKM. Here the CDR3 reads CASSLWTSGAQKDTQYF. In DNA form, the CDR3 reads TGTGCCAGCAGTTTATGGACTAGCGGGGCCCAGAAAGATACGCAGTATTTT.

The chain employs TRBV4-2 and TRBJ2-1; D is undetermined. CDR1 and CDR2 (germline): LGHNA, YNFKEQ. The V gene lost 1 base and the J gene lost 8 bases, with 12 bases spanning the gap. The CDR3 extends over 14 amino acids. Here the CDR3 DNA reads TGTGCCAGCAGCCAAGTTACCGATCGAGATGAGCAGTTCTTC. Translation gives CASSQVTDRDEQFF.

As DNA, the CDR3 is TGTGCCAGCAGTTCCGTAGCGGGGGGGCTTGAGACCCAGTACTTC. Protein: CASSSVAGGLETQYF. The chain joins TRBV27 to TRBJ2-5; 11 nucleotides line up with TRBD2. In germline, CDR1 is MNHEY, CDR2 SMNVEV (reference sequence). V lost 4 bases to trimming and J lost 5 bases; unmatched junction nucleotides: 6. The CDR3 spans 15 residues.

This chain uses TRBV5-1 with TRBJ2-3, with 9 bases aligning to TRBD1. V dropped 4 bases and J dropped 2; count of bases not matched to a gene: 8. Looked up from germline, CDR1 is SGHRS and CDR2 is YFSETQ. This CDR3 is built from 16 residues. CDR3 DNA sequence: TGCGCCAGCAGCCCCGGGGACAGGGATTCCACAGATACGCAGTATTTT. This gives the protein CASSPGDRDSTDTQYF.

J is TRBJ1-2 and V is TRBV5-8; D ambiguous. With 0 bases removed from V and 6 bases from J, the gap between germline ends came to 12 bases. CDR3 length: 14 residues. Germline values: CDR1 SGHTS, CDR2 YDEGEE. The CDR3 DNA is TGTGCCAGCAGCTTGGTTTTAGGGAGGGATGGCTACACCTTC. Translating gives CASSLVLGRDGYTF.